This paragraph covers one T cell receptor beta chain sequence. The data stem from a study of blood T cell repertoires in COVID-19. On the study more broadly: Italy, Spain and the United States were the sources of the convalescent and acute COVID-19 samples. PBMCs, B-cell-depleted T cells, or T cells provided the cDNA or gDNA that made up the material.

Authors' processing steps: Amplification of reference gene primers provided the estimated nucleated cell counts. Sequencing was performed with immunoSEQ multiplex PCR; in TCRdb, only in-frame clones are kept and a portion is missing. V, J and clone size are taken as reported in that table, and D and trimming were inferred from the DNA itself. The sample lists about 64,000 clones; approximately 86% were seen once. This sequence originates from a man aged 40-49 years with acute or convalescent COVID-19. The sequencing input was peripheral blood.

Here the CDR3 DNA reads TGTGCCAGCAGTTCGGACAGGGAAAACACCATATATTTT. This translates into CASSSDRENTIYF. The chain recombines TRBV2 with TRBJ1-3; TRBD1 aligns across 8 bases. The CDR3 covers 13 residues. Germline V gene lookup returns CDR1 SNHLY and CDR2 FYNNEI. V dropped 5 bases and J dropped 6; count of bases not matched to a gene: 3.